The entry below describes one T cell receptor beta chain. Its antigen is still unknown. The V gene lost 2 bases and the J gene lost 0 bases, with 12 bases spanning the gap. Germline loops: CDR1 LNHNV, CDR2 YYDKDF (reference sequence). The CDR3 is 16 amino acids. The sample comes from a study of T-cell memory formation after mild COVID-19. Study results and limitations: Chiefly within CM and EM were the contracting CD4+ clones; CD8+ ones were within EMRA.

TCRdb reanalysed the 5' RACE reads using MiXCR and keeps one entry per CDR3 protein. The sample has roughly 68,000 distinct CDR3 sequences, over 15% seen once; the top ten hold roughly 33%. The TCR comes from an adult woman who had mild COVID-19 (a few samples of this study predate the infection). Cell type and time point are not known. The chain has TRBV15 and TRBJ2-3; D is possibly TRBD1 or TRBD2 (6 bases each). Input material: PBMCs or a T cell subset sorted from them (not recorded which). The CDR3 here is CATSRPTGTSTDTQYF. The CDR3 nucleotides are TGTGCCACCAGCAGACCAACAGGGACTAGCACAGATACGCAGTATTTT.